The 10 T cell receptor beta chains below were found in one sample sequenced in a study of blood T cell repertoires in COVID-19. Produced via immunoSEQ multiplex PCR; TCRdb's table is partial and in-frame only. The sample lists approximately 56,000 clones, 81% seen once, with more than 20% in the top ten. Sequenced: peripheral blood. Receptors were obtained from a woman older than 75 with COVID-19, enrolled during active disease.

This chain uses TRBV2 with TRBJ2-7; 7 bases line up with TRBD2. The CDR3 has 16 residues. V shed 8 bases and J 5 bases; nucleotides not matched to a gene: 18. In germline, CDR1 is SNHLY, CDR2 FYNNEI. CDR3 loop: CASSPGRTRSPDEQYF. CDR3 coding DNA: TGTGCCAGCTCTCCGGGTAGGACTAGATCTCCTGACGAGCAGTACTTC. The entire variable domain, with the rest obtained from reference TRBV2 and TRBJ2-7, is as follows: EPEVTQTPSHQVTQMGQEVILRCVPISNHLYFYWYRQILGQKVEFLVSFYNNEISEKSEIFDDQFSVERPDGSNFTLKIRSTKLEDSAMYFCASSPGRTRSPDEQYFGPGTRLTVT.

The chain has TRBV27 and TRBJ1-2; D ambiguous. Germline assignment: CDR1 MNHEY and CDR2 SMNVEV (reference sequence). V was clipped by 5 bases and J by 3 bases, with 19 bases between them. The CDR3 contains 16 residues. The CDR3 region is CASSAYSSNSYYGYTF. CDR3 coding DNA: TGTGCCAGCAGTGCGTATTCAAGCAATTCCTACTATGGCTACACCTTC.

The chain's CDR3 is CATSDSASGRAHEQYF. The CDR3 DNA reads as TGTGCCACCAGTGATTCGGCTAGCGGGAGGGCCCACGAGCAGTACTTC. This rearrangement joins TRBV24-1 to TRBJ2-7; the match to TRBD2 covers 12 bases. Germline V gene lookup returns CDR1 KGHDR and CDR2 SFDVKD. The CDR3 has 16 residues. V dropped 2 bases and J dropped 5; count of bases not matched to a gene: 6.

The chain combines TRBV29-1 with TRBJ2-7; D possibly corresponds to TRBD1 (5 bases). The germline V and J ends were trimmed by 6 bases and 0 bases, with 9 bases remaining between them. Germline lookup yields CDR1 SQVTM and CDR2 ANQGSEA. CDR3 length: 12 residues. The CDR3 loop is CSVNTGSYEQYF. Here the CDR3 DNA reads TGCAGCGTCAACACAGGCTCCTACGAGCAGTACTTC.

This clone has a handful of counts. The J gene is TRBJ1-5, the V gene TRBV24-1; D perhaps matches TRBD1 (5 bases). The germline V gene has CDR1 KGHDR and CDR2 SFDVKD. This CDR3 comprises 16 residues. The V and J ends lost 6 bases and 3 bases respectively, with 17 bases between them. CDR3 nucleotides: TGTGCCACCAGTACGCGCCGTGGGACTAACAATCAGCCCCAGCATTTT. It encodes CATSTRRGTNNQPQHF.

The chain carries TRBV5-4 and TRBJ2-7, with TRBD2 identical over 8 bases. V lost 1 base, J lost 3 bases, and 3 bases stayed unmatched. There are 14 residues in the CDR3. Germline lookup yields CDR1 SGHNT and CDR2 YYREEE (reference sequence). The CDR3 DNA follows: TGTGCCAGCAGCTTGAGCGGGAGTCTCTACGAGCAGTACTTC. Protein sequence: CASSLSGSLYEQYF.

The rearrangement joins TRBV28 to TRBJ2-5; the D gene is possibly TRBD2 (5 bases). V was shortened by 5 bases and J by 5 bases, with 15 bases between the two germline ends. The CDR3 extends over 14 amino acids. Looked up from germline, CDR1 is MDHEN and CDR2 is SYDVKM. The CDR3 DNA reads as TGTGCCAGCAGTCCTCCATCGGAGGAGGAGACCCAGTACTTC. Protein product: CASSPPSEEETQYF.

The chain uses TRBV5-6 and TRBJ2-5; no clear D gene. In germline, CDR1 is SGHDT, CDR2 YYEEEE. V was cut by 1 base and J by 1 base, with 5 bases left in between. This CDR3 spans 13 amino acids. CDR3 residues: CASSLRGQETQYF. The CDR3 region has the DNA TGTGCCAGCAGCTTGCGCGGCCAAGAGACCCAGTACTTC.

The rearrangement uses TRBV6-1 and TRBJ1-3, with a possible D match to TRBD1 (6 bases). CDR3 size: 14 residues. Germline loops: CDR1 MNHNS, CDR2 SASEGT. Deletions cut 5 bases from V and 0 bases from J, with 8 bases between. In DNA, the CDR3 is TGTGCCAGCAGTCTACAGGGCTCTGGAAACACCATATATTTT. Protein: CASSLQGSGNTIYF.

This chain joins TRBV6-5 and TRBJ1-2; TRBD1 is a possible D gene (5 bases). The CDR3 consists of 13 residues. V was clipped by 5 bases and J by 8 bases, with 15 bases between them. The germline V gene encodes CDR1 MNHEY and CDR2 SVGAGI. CDR3 sequence reads: CASSTEGARGYTF. The CDR3, as DNA: TGTGCCAGCAGTACGGAAGGGGCCCGGGGCTACACCTTC.